The present T cell receptor beta chain was sequenced within a study of regulatory T cells in long-lasting Graves disease. As for this clonotype: Its antigen remains unidentified.

Researchers made TCR beta libraries by using iRepertoire HTBI primers and running Arm-PCR on CDR3 regions. Authors' processing steps: The samples yielded approximately 62 TRBV and roughly 14 TRBJ segments. Each CDR3 protein gets one entry after TCRdb re-called the multiplex PCR reads with MiXCR. TCRdb's processing, not the authors', yielded these V and J calls. This sample has hundreds of thousands of distinct CDR3 sequences, with 20% to 25% found just once. V was pared by 0 bases and J by 6 bases, with 13 bases between. CDR1 and CDR2 (germline): MNHEY, SVGEGT. This CDR3 is 15 amino acids long. Study-wide results and limits: Peripheral blood was the sole material, not thyroid tissue. Persistent disease samples used TRBV28, TRBJ1-2 and TRBJ2-5 preferentially.

Time point indicated: persistent/refractory GD, antithyroid drugs over 5 years with positive TRAb. From PBMCs, RNA was extracted and then used to make the TCR library. The TCR sequence derives from a female donor with Graves disease. The sequencing used peripheral blood mononuclear cells (PBMCs), collected when the disease was refractory, from a patient treated with antithyroid drugs. The chain uses TRBV6-2 or TRBV6-3 and TRBJ2-3, with D maybe TRBD2 (5 bases). In nucleotides, the CDR3 is TGTGCCAGCAGTTACTCGGAGGAAATCGCGGATACGCAGTATTTT. It translates to CASSYSEEIADTQYF.